The 21 T cell receptor beta chains given below trace back to one sample, sequenced in a study of blood T cell repertoires in COVID-19. Generated by immunoSEQ multiplex PCR, the TCRdb table keeps only in-frame clones and is missing some. The sample consists of hundreds of thousands of clones, 80% to 90% of them appearing once. The sample comprised peripheral blood. The receptors were gathered from a young woman with acute or convalescent COVID-19.

V usage is TRBV5-6 and J usage is TRBJ2-1, with D hard to call. Germline V gene data show CDR1 as SGHDT and CDR2 as YYEEEE. Trimming pared 0 bases from V and 0 bases from J, leaving 7 bases between. The CDR3 contains 15 residues. CDR3 sequence reads: CASSLGSSSYNEQFF. The CDR3 DNA sequence: TGTGCCAGCAGCTTGGGTTCGAGCTCCTACAATGAGCAGTTCTTC.

The chain couples TRBV27 to TRBJ2-3; TRBD2 matches at 8 bases. Germline CDR1 reads MNHEY; CDR2 reads SMNVEV (reference sequence). The CDR3 has 16 residues. The V segment lost 2 bases and the J segment 3 bases; nucleotides outside the gene matches: 7. CDR3 protein: CASSLGVAGGTDTQYF. The CDR3 bases are TGTGCCAGCAGTTTAGGAGTGGCGGGAGGAACAGATACGCAGTATTTT.

This clone has just one count. The chain carries TRBV7-3 and TRBJ1-1, with TRBD1 matching 8 bases. CDR1 and CDR2 (germline): SGHTA, FQGTGA. The CDR3 spans 13 residues. V shed 2 bases, J shed 10 bases, and the junction held 6 bases outside the gene matches. CDR3 in amino acids: CASSLGQGTGAFF. CDR3 nucleotide sequence: TGTGCCAGCAGCTTAGGACAGGGTACAGGAGCTTTCTTT.

The chain recombines TRBV4-1 with TRBJ1-6; the match to TRBD1 covers 7 bases. This CDR3 is 16 amino acids long. The V and J ends lost 1 base and 6 bases, in that order; junction bases with no gene match: 6. Germline V gene lookup returns CDR1 MGHRA and CDR2 YSYEKL. DNA of the CDR3: TGCGCCAGCAGCCAAGTACCGGACAGGTCTAATTCACCCCTCCACTTT. This sequence encodes CASSQVPDRSNSPLHF.

The V and J genes are TRBV9 and TRBJ2-1, with D perhaps matching TRBD2 (5 bases). The CDR3 has 14 residues. Deletions cut 0 bases from V and 2 bases from J, with 6 bases between. Germline V gene lookup returns CDR1 SGDLS and CDR2 YYNGEE. The DNA for the CDR3 is TGTGCCAGCAGCGTAGTCGGGGCCTACAATGAGCAGTTCTTC. Translating it yields CASSVVGAYNEQFF.

The V call is TRBV6-5, the J call TRBJ1-1, with TRBD1 identical over 7 bases. The CDR3 totals 15 residues. V shed 2 bases, J shed 7 bases, and the junction held 10 bases outside the gene matches. The germline V gene has CDR1 MNHEY and CDR2 SVGAGI. The DNA of the CDR3 is TGTGCCAGCAGTTACGTTCCAGGACAGGCCTATGAAGCTTTCTTT. It specifies CASSYVPGQAYEAFF.

CDR3 in amino acids: CASSFRDRVGTEAFF. The CDR3 DNA reads as TGTGCCAGCAGTTTTCGGGACAGGGTGGGCACTGAAGCTTTCTTT. The chain is built from TRBV28 and TRBJ1-1, with 9 bases matching TRBD1. Germline lookup yields CDR1 MDHEN and CDR2 SYDVKM. The V segment lost 3 bases and the J segment 4 bases; nucleotides outside the gene matches: 6. The CDR3 length is 15 residues.

The chain is built from TRBV19 and TRBJ1-6; TRBD1 aligns across 8 bases. Germline V lookup: CDR1 LNHDA, CDR2 SQIVND (reference sequence). The CDR3 covers 17 residues. The V and J ends lost 3 bases and 7 bases, in that order; junction bases with no gene match: 11. The CDR3 region is CASSIFNVQGGNSPLHF. The CDR3 DNA follows: TGTGCCAGTAGTATTTTTAACGTACAGGGGGGGAATTCACCCCTCCACTTT.

This chain links TRBV5-1 with TRBJ2-2; D is ambiguous. From germline, CDR1 is SGHRS and CDR2 YFSETQ. This CDR3 comprises 12 residues. V dropped 5 bases and J dropped 8 bases, with 10 bases sitting between them. In nucleotides, the CDR3 is TGCGCCAGCAGACTCTATAAAGGGGAGCTGTTTTTT. Protein product: CASRLYKGELFF.

The V gene is TRBV4-1, the J gene TRBJ1-2; D is uncertain. Between the trimmed V and J ends, which lost 0 bases and 4 bases, there was a span of 9 bases. The germline CDR1 and CDR2 sequences are MGHRA and YSYEKL. The CDR3 extends over 14 amino acids. The DNA for the CDR3 is TGCGCCAGCAGCCAAGAACACCACAGCTATGGCTACACCTTC. This codes for CASSQEHHSYGYTF.

The CDR3 protein is CASSPRTVNYGYTF. As DNA, the CDR3 is TGTGCCAGCAGCCCCCGGACAGTTAACTATGGCTACACCTTC. V usage is TRBV9 and J usage is TRBJ1-2, with a possible D match to TRBD1 (6 bases). V lost 4 bases and J lost 1, with 11 bases in between. CDR1 SGDLS and CDR2 YYNGEE come from the germline V gene. This CDR3 has 14 residues.

This chain uses TRBV7-2 with TRBJ2-3, with 8 positions matching TRBD2. Germline V gene sequence: CDR1 SGHTA, CDR2 FQGNSA. The CDR3 runs 12 residues. Trimming at V came to 5 bases and at J to 8 bases, leaving 3 bases not matched to a gene. The CDR3 DNA follows: TGTGCCAGCAGCGCAGCGGGGGTTACGCAGTATTTT. Its translation: CASSAAGVTQYF. Full variable domain (missing parts from reference TRBV7-2 and TRBJ2-3): GAGVSQSPSNKVTEKGKDVELRCDPISGHTALYWYRQSLGQGLEFLIYFQGNSAPDKSGLPSDRFSAERTGGSVSTLTIQRTQQEDSAVYLCASSAAGVTQYFGPGTRLTVL.

This clone was detected a few times. This rearrangement joins TRBV5-1 to TRBJ2-5; D unresolved. V was pared by 1 base and J by 1 base, with 11 bases between. CDR1 SGHRS and CDR2 YFSETQ come from the germline V gene. The CDR3 spans 15 residues. The CDR3 sequence: CASSLSGTRQETQYF. CDR3 nucleotides: TGCGCCAGCAGCTTGTCAGGCACCCGCCAAGAGACCCAGTACTTC.

This clone was recorded once. The gene calls are TRBV6-5 and TRBJ2-7; D gene unclear. Germline loops: CDR1 MNHEY, CDR2 SVGAGI. This CDR3 has 11 amino acids. With 5 bases removed from V and 4 bases from J, the gap between germline ends came to 6 bases. The CDR3 sequence is CASSSRYEQYF. The CDR3 nucleotides read TGTGCCAGCAGTAGTCGGTACGAGCAGTACTTC.

This clone has just one count. The chain couples TRBV11-2 to TRBJ2-7; 11 bases line up with TRBD2. The CDR3 length is 17 residues. V lost 0 bases, J lost 2 bases, and 6 bases stayed unmatched. The germline CDR1 and CDR2 sequences are SGHAT and FQNNGV. The DNA for the CDR3 is TGTGCCAGCAGCTTAGATGGGCTAGCGGGGGGTGCCTACGAGCAGTACTTC. Translating it yields CASSLDGLAGGAYEQYF. Full variable domain (outside the CDR3, taken from reference TRBV11-2 and TRBJ2-7): EAGVAQSPRYKIIEKRQSVAFWCNPISGHATLYWYQQILGQGPKLLIQFQNNGVVDDSQLPKDRFSAERLKGVDSTLKIQPAKLEDSAVYLCASSLDGLAGGAYEQYFGPGTRLTVT.

V usage is TRBV6-4 and J usage is TRBJ2-7, with D possibly matching TRBD2 (6 bases). The CDR3 contains 16 residues. Deletions cut 6 bases from V and 5 bases from J, with 23 bases between. Germline V lookup: CDR1 MRHNA, CDR2 SNTAGT. CDR3 sequence reads: CASRNPRWGGRHEQYF. CDR3 nucleotides: TGTGCCAGCAGAAACCCTCGCTGGGGAGGTAGACACGAGCAGTACTTC.

CDR3 loop: CASSLYTRGIHNEQFF. The CDR3 coding sequence is TGTGCCAGCAGCTTATACACCAGGGGAATACACAATGAGCAGTTCTTC. This chain joins TRBV13 and TRBJ2-1, with a tentative D call TRBD1 (6 bases). Germline loops: CDR1 PRHDT, CDR2 FYEKMQ (reference sequence). The CDR3 length is 16 residues. Trimming shortened V by 2 bases and J by 5 bases, and 16 bases separated the two germline ends.

This chain connects TRBV18 to TRBJ1-2; the D is unclear. The CDR3 is 13 amino acids. Looked up from germline, CDR1 is KGHSH and CDR2 is LQKENI. Trimming removed 3 bases from V and 0 bases from J, with 5 bases in between. For the CDR3, the DNA is TGTGCCAGCTCACCGGGAGCTAACTATGGCTACACCTTC. This translates into CASSPGANYGYTF. Full variable domain (rest looked up from reference TRBV18 and TRBJ1-2): NAGVMQNPRHLVRRRGQEARLRCSPMKGHSHVYWYRQLPEEGLKFMVYLQKENIIDESGMPKERFSAEFPKEGPSILRIQQVVRGDSAAYFCASSPGANYGYTFGSGTRLTVV.

V and J are TRBV13 and TRBJ2-2, with a tentative D call TRBD1 (6 bases). The V end was cut by 5 bases, the J end by 6 bases, with 13 bases between. Looked up from germline, CDR1 is PRHDT and CDR2 is FYEKMQ (reference sequence). CDR3 length equals 14 residues. The DNA of the CDR3 is TGTGCCAGCAGCACAGGGAGAGTCTCCGGGGAGCTGTTTTTT. It encodes CASSTGRVSGELFF.

The chain employs TRBV9 and TRBJ1-6; D unclear. Germline V gene sequence: CDR1 SGDLS, CDR2 YYNGEE. CDR3 length: 14 amino acids. Trimming removed 0 bases at V and 10 bases at J, with 11 bases between. The CDR3 DNA is TGTGCCAGCAGCGTAGCTGTACAGAACTCACCCCTCCACTTT. Amino acids: CASSVAVQNSPLHF.

This clone has a handful of counts. This chain joins TRBV5-1 and TRBJ1-1; no reliable D call. CDR1 is SGHRS, CDR2 YFSETQ, per germline. The CDR3 length is 13 residues. Trimming took off 0 bases at V and 5 bases at J, with 8 bases between the two ends. The CDR3 protein is CASSLDPETEAFF. The CDR3 region has the DNA TGCGCCAGCAGCTTGGACCCGGAGACTGAAGCTTTCTTT.